At least ten counts were recorded for the clone carrying this T cell receptor beta chain. The antigen is not known. This entry is derived from a study of neurological immune-mediated disorders. V shed 4 bases and J shed 0 bases, with 19 bases lying between them. The germline V gene has CDR1 LGHNT and CDR2 FRNRAP. This CDR3 spans 18 amino acids. The study's findings and limits: HTLV-1-associated myelopathy showed the most TCR clonal expansion; multiple sclerosis the least, below healthy controls. Subjects shared no identical expanded-clone CDR3 amino acid sequences, suggesting private TCR-beta repertoires in all groups.

5'RACE employing 10-nucleotide random UMIs yielded the cDNA. TCRdb passed the 5' RACE reads through MiXCR, listing each CDR3 protein once. Of 48,000 or so distinct CDR3 sequences listed, about a tenth were seen once; the top ten hold 21%. A total of 2 million PBMCs stored at -80 degrees C provided the unsorted libraries. The chain joins TRBV12-5 to TRBJ1-3; D not resolved. The sample consisted of PBMCs. This TCR was recovered from a woman aged 40 to 49 with HTLV-1-associated myelopathy (HAM/TSP). CDR3 amino acids: CASGSLTSRTRSGNTIYF. CDR3 DNA: TGTGCTAGTGGTTCACTTACCTCCCGGACGCGCTCTGGAAACACCATATATTTT.